This record looks at one T cell receptor (beta chain) sequence and its context. Its antigen is not identified. Time point given: patch test 3, about 24 weeks after DPC sensitization. As to treatment: therapeutic diphenylcyclopropenone sensitization with weekly scalp DPC. The data were obtained in a study of human T cells and chemical hapten exposure. At the level of the study: After 6 days, upper back 0.01% DPC patch tests were scored. Patients, predominantly female, presented with alopecia areata, totalis or universalis. Broader study findings: Donors in the study had alopecia, meaning their immune response may differ from healthy people's. PT1 expanded TCR numbers tracked positively with patch test score.

This CDR3 has 15 amino acids. TCRdb reanalysed the RACE reads using MiXCR and keeps one entry per CDR3 protein. The sample contains 85,000 to 100,000 distinct CDR3 sequences, 25% to 30% of which appear only once. This receptor was taken from a middle-aged man with alopecia areata. Some clones in this sample may be carry-over from other donors' samples. V gene TRBV21-1 combines with J gene TRBJ1-4. TRBV21-1 is recorded as a pseudogene. The sequences come from whole blood, collected in connection with sensitization to the hapten diphenylcyclopropenone (DPC). CDR3 loop: CASSKVSSLNEKLFF. DNA for the CDR3: TGTGCCAGCAGCAAAGTTTCCAGTCTTAATGAAAAACTGTTTTTT.